The rows below give T cell receptor beta chains drawn from one sample of a study of blood T cell repertoires in COVID-19. TCRdb keeps only in-frame clones here, not all; method: immunoSEQ multiplex PCR. This sample has tens of thousands of clones, with less than 85% found just once. The sample consisted of peripheral blood. These receptors originate from a man in his 70s with active or convalescent COVID-19. Both conserved end residues are part of each CDR3. A D gene is named only where the DNA matches it firmly. Clone size is given for some rows only: seen once, a few or many times, or a class if the clone is expanded.

d_call | j_call | v_call | clone_size | cdr3_length | cdr3_aa | cdr3_nt
- | TRBJ1-3 | TRBV6-5 | - | 15 | CASSYSIRGGNTIYF | TGTGCCAGCAGTTACTCGATCAGGGGCGGAAACACCATATATTTT
- | TRBJ2-5 | TRBV4-2 | - | 15 | CASSQAGGWDETQYF | TGTGCCAGCAGCCAAGCGGGGGGCTGGGACGAGACCCAGTACTTC
TRBD2 | TRBJ2-7 | TRBV11-3 | - | 14 | CASRGRGDLYEQYF | TGTGCCAGCAGGGGTCGGGGGGACCTCTACGAGCAGTACTTC
- | TRBJ2-7 | TRBV27 | once | 16 | CASSKKYREPHYEQYF | TGTGCCAGCAGTAAAAAATACAGGGAACCGCACTACGAGCAGTACTTC
- | TRBJ2-2 | TRBV11-3 | - | 15 | CASSLAQGLTGELFF | TGTGCCAGCAGCTTAGCTCAGGGGCTCACCGGGGAGCTGTTTTTT
- | TRBJ1-1 | TRBV7-9 | - | 13 | CASSFSGDTEAFF | TGTGCCAGCAGCTTCTCGGGGGACACTGAAGCTTTCTTT
TRBD1 | TRBJ2-6 | TRBV30 | - | 18 | CAWSVWVQGATGANVLTF | TGTGCCTGGAGTGTATGGGTCCAGGGGGCCACTGGGGCCAACGTCCTGACTTTC
- | TRBJ1-2 | TRBV6-1 | - | 15 | CASSEAAGGGVGYTF | TGTGCCAGCAGTGAAGCAGCGGGGGGAGGGGTCGGCTACACCTTC
TRBD2 | TRBJ2-1 | TRBV5-4 | once | 17 | CASSPGGGGGSLVEQFF | TGTGCCAGCAGCCCCGGCGGTGGCGGGGGGAGTTTGGTTGAGCAGTTCTTC
- | TRBJ2-2 | TRBV11-2 | - | 16 | CASSLDRGSNTGELFF | TGTGCCAGCAGCTTAGATCGGGGGTCGAACACCGGGGAGCTGTTTTTT
TRBD1 | TRBJ1-6 | TRBV11-1 | - | 16 | CASSLGQGLYNSPLHF | TGTGCCAGCAGCCTCGGACAGGGCCTCTATAATTCACCCCTCCACTTT
- | TRBJ1-5 | TRBV6-5 | - | 14 | CASNPLRGNQPQHF | TGTGCCAGCAATCCACTACGAGGGAATCAGCCCCAGCATTTT
TRBD2 | TRBJ2-7 | TRBV30 | - | 15 | CAWTPGGAQWYEQYF | TGTGCCTGGACCCCCGGGGGGGCGCAGTGGTACGAGCAGTACTTC
TRBD1 | TRBJ2-7 | TRBV11-2 | - | 15 | CASRFTGQGAYEQYF | TGTGCCAGCAGGTTTACCGGACAGGGGGCCTACGAGCAGTACTTC
- | TRBJ1-4 | TRBV29-1 | - | 15 | CSVARRAATNEKLFF | TGCAGCGTTGCCCGGAGGGCTGCAACTAATGAAAAACTGTTTTTT
TRBD2 | TRBJ2-5 | TRBV10-3 | - | 16 | CAISDPPAGGQETQYF | TGTGCCATCAGTGACCCCCCAGCGGGGGGGCAAGAGACCCAGTACTTC
- | TRBJ2-7 | TRBV14 | - | 15 | CASSQASPTDNEQYF | TGTGCCAGCAGCCAAGCTTCCCCTACTGATAACGAGCAGTACTTC
TRBD2 | TRBJ2-3 | TRBV2 | - | 13 | CASRLAGGDTQYF | TGTGCCAGCAGACTAGCGGGGGGAGATACGCAGTATTTT
TRBD2 | TRBJ2-3 | TRBV5-1 | - | 14 | CASRAERGRDTQYF | TGCGCCAGCAGAGCTGAGCGGGGAAGGGATACGCAGTATTTT
TRBD1 | TRBJ2-7 | TRBV28 | - | 15 | CASSSGQGIPYEQYF | TGTGCCAGCAGCTCGGGACAGGGGATACCCTACGAGCAGTACTTC
- | TRBJ2-5 | TRBV6-6 | - | 12 | CASKTDQETQYF | TGTGCCAGCAAAACGGACCAAGAGACCCAGTACTTC
- | TRBJ1-2 | TRBV7-8 | - | 14 | CASSKQGGLLGYTF | TGTGCCAGCAGCAAACAAGGCGGGTTGTTAGGCTACACCTTC
TRBD1 | TRBJ1-5 | TRBV6-5 | few | 14 | CATRTGGRGQPQHF | TGTGCCACCCGGACAGGGGGCCGGGGGCAGCCCCAGCATTTT
- | TRBJ2-2 | TRBV11-2 | - | 14 | CASSFRTLSGELFF | TGTGCCAGCAGCTTTAGGACTCTCAGCGGGGAGCTGTTTTTT
TRBD1 | TRBJ2-7 | TRBV19 | - | 15 | CASSETGTGPYEQYF | TGTGCCAGTAGTGAGACCGGGACAGGGCCATACGAGCAGTACTTC
- | TRBJ2-1 | TRBV5-4 | few | 13 | CASRKGTAGEQFF | TGTGCCAGCAGGAAAGGCACGGCGGGTGAGCAGTTCTTC
- | TRBJ2-3 | TRBV10-2 | - | 15 | CASSDSGGSTDTQYF | TGCGCCAGCAGTGACTCCGGGGGAAGCACAGATACGCAGTATTTT